The 24 T cell receptor beta chains given below trace back to one sample, sequenced in a study of human T cells and chemical hapten exposure (dated by TCRdb to the early 2020s). The library was prepared using RACE. Sequencing was performed on a NextSeq 500. TCRdb reworked the public reads: Q25 trimming with fastp, MiXCR clone assembly, productive beta chains retained. Under each unique CDR3 protein, matching rows form one entry showing the most common genes and DNA. In all, the sample holds some 78,000 distinct CDR3 sequences, and approximately 8.6% of those were seen once. The top ten constitute under 2% of the sample. The time point tag for this specimen amounts to: healthy volunteer bleed at 6 weeks. Total RNA was isolated from unfractionated whole blood collected in Tempus Blood RNA tubes. The sequencing input was whole blood. These receptors originate from a male donor in good health. Some clones in this sample may be carry-over from other donors' samples.

The chain carries TRBV11-2 and TRBJ2-7, with 7 nucleotides matching TRBD1. The CDR3 sequence is 14 residues long. V lost 3 bases and J lost 3; bases outside the gene matches: 5. Germline CDR1 and CDR2: SGHAT and FQNNGV. Here the CDR3 reads CASSFGTADYEQYF. The CDR3 DNA is TGTGCCAGCAGCTTCGGGACAGCAGACTACGAGCAGTACTTC.

The chain recombines TRBV18 with TRBJ2-3; no reliable D call. Trimming cost V 3 bases and J 0 bases, with 13 bases left between them. CDR3 length equals 16 residues. Germline V CDR1 and CDR2: KGHSH, LQKENI. DNA of the CDR3: TGTGCCAGCTCACCGTTTAAGACGGATAGCACAGATACGCAGTATTTT. Translating it yields CASSPFKTDSTDTQYF. The entire variable domain, with the rest obtained from reference TRBV18 and TRBJ2-3, is as follows: NAGVMQNPRHLVRRRGQEARLRCSPMKGHSHVYWYRQLPEEGLKFMVYLQKENIIDESGMPKERFSAEFPKEGPSILRIQQVVRGDSAAYFCASSPFKTDSTDTQYFGPGTRLTVL.

In this sample, this clonotype turned up many times. The chain has TRBV29-1 and TRBJ2-2; D may be TRBD1 (6 bases). The CDR3 totals 12 residues. V shed 7 bases and J shed 1 base, with 7 bases lying between them. CDR1 and CDR2 (germline): SQVTM, ANQGSEA. The DNA for the CDR3 is TGCAGCGCGACAGGGAACACCGGGGAGCTGTTTTTT. As protein: CSATGNTGELFF.

DNA of the CDR3: TGTGCCAGCAGCCAAGACCTCCTACTCGGGTACCAAGAGACCCAGTACTTC. Its protein product is CASSQDLLLGYQETQYF. This chain connects TRBV14 to TRBJ2-5; D is unresolved. V dropped 0 bases and J dropped 0 bases, with 14 bases sitting between them. Germline V gene data show CDR1 as SGHDN and CDR2 as FVKESK. This CDR3 is 17 amino acids long. The full variable domain, completed using reference TRBV14 and TRBJ2-5, is EAGVTQFPSHSVIEKGQTVTLRCDPISGHDNLYWYRRVMGKEIKFLLHFVKESKQDESGMPNNRFLAERTGGTYSTLKVQPAELEDSGVYFCASSQDLLLGYQETQYFGPGTRLLVL.

There are many counts of this clonotype. CDR3 residues: CASSAGTSGGDEQFF. Written as DNA, the CDR3 is TGTGCCAGCAGCGCGGGGACTAGCGGGGGGGATGAGCAGTTCTTC. This rearrangement joins TRBV11-2 to TRBJ2-1, with 16 nucleotides matching TRBD2. There are 15 residues in the CDR3. Losses at the gene ends were 5 bases for V and 8 bases for J; bases not matched to a gene: 3. Looked up from germline, CDR1 is SGHAT and CDR2 is FQNNGV.

This clonotype occurred a few times. The CDR3, as DNA: TGTGCCAGCAGGATTGCAACTAATGAAAAACTGTTTTTT. Translation: CASRIATNEKLFF. The V and J genes are TRBV6-5 and TRBJ1-4, with D uncertain. The germline CDR1 and CDR2 sequences are MNHEY and SVGAGI. Deletions cut 6 bases from V and 0 bases from J, with 5 bases between. This CDR3 is 13 amino acids long.

This clonotype was observed a handful of times. The chain has TRBV3-1 and TRBJ1-2, with 7 bases fitting TRBD1. This CDR3 is built from 15 residues. Trimming took 0 bases from V and 8 from J; bases not matched to a gene: 9. Germline V CDR1 and CDR2: LGHDT, YNNKEL (reference sequence). CDR3 residues: CASSQDINRGYGYTF. CDR3 nucleotide sequence: TGTGCCAGCAGCCAAGATATAAACAGGGGTTACGGCTACACCTTC.

This clonotype was found a few times. CDR3 bases: TGTGCCAGCAGTGAAGCTTCTAATGAGCAGTTCTTC. Residues: CASSEASNEQFF. This rearrangement joins TRBV6-1 to TRBJ2-1; no firm D call. V lost 0 bases, J lost 7 bases, and 4 bases lay in between. The CDR3 contains 12 residues. Germline V gives CDR1 MNHNS, CDR2 SASEGT.

This chain joins TRBV4-3 and TRBJ1-1; D is possibly TRBD1 (5 bases). The V gene lost 0 bases and the J gene lost 3 bases, with 14 bases spanning the gap. This CDR3 is 16 amino acids long. CDR1 and CDR2 from the germline V gene are LGHNA and YSLEER. CDR3 sequence: CASSQDHDSFHTEAFF. In DNA form, the CDR3 reads TGCGCCAGCAGCCAAGATCACGACAGTTTCCACACTGAAGCTTTCTTT.

This clonotype has only a few counts. This chain joins TRBV12-3 or TRBV12-4 and TRBJ1-2; maybe TRBD1 (5 bases). The CDR3 spans 16 residues. The V end lost 3 bases, the J end lost 7 bases, and 21 bases lay between the germline ends. The CDR3 DNA reads TGTGCCAGCAGTTTGGAGACTGGGCTCAGACAGTCTGGCTACACCTTC. Translated, it gives CASSLETGLRQSGYTF.

CDR3 in amino acids: CASSQDNQGGRNEQFF. The CDR3 DNA sequence: TGCGCCAGCAGCCAAGATAACCAGGGGGGCAGGAATGAGCAGTTCTTC. The chain uses TRBV4-1 and TRBJ2-1; TRBD1 might be the D (7 bases). Germline values: CDR1 MGHRA, CDR2 YSYEKL. The CDR3 contains 16 residues. Trimming took off 0 bases at V and 7 bases at J, with 16 bases between the two ends.

This clonotype was detected only a few times. The V gene is TRBV7-8, the J gene TRBJ2-3; possible D gene TRBD2, 5 bases. The V and J ends lost 5 bases and 5 bases respectively, with 23 bases between them. The germline V gene has CDR1 SGHVS and CDR2 FQNEAQ. The CDR3 loop spans 17 amino acids. Written as DNA, the CDR3 is TGTGCCAGCAGCGAAAGGCGGCGGGTCGTACCCTTAGATACGCAGTATTTT. It translates to CASSERRRVVPLDTQYF.

This clonotype occurred a few times. The chain uses TRBV5-5 and TRBJ2-5; 8 bases match TRBD2. This CDR3 is built from 18 residues. Germline V gene data show CDR1 as SGHKS and CDR2 as YYEKEE (reference sequence). V shed 2 bases, J shed 1 base, and the junction held 13 bases outside the gene matches. CDR3 residues: CASSFPPETSGLQETQYF. The CDR3 DNA reads as TGTGCCAGCAGCTTCCCCCCGGAAACTAGCGGTCTCCAAGAGACCCAGTACTTC.

This clonotype showed up just a few times. The chain combines TRBV6-2 or TRBV6-3 with TRBJ1-4; unclear D gene. With 6 bases removed from V and 5 bases from J, the gap between germline ends came to 10 bases. The CDR3 totals 13 residues. Looked up from germline, CDR1 is MNHEY and CDR2 is SVGEGT. CDR3 nucleotide sequence: TGTGCCAGCAGAAACGGCAGAAATGAAAAACTGTTTTTT. Protein sequence: CASRNGRNEKLFF.

A few counts support this clonotype. The chain has TRBV6-1 and TRBJ2-7; D perhaps matches TRBD1 (6 bases). Germline CDR1 reads MNHNS; CDR2 reads SASEGT. The length of the CDR3 is 13 residues. Trimming cost V 6 bases and J 3 bases, with 12 bases left between them. Written as DNA, the CDR3 is TGTGCCAGCAGGAGCCGGGACAACTACGAGCAGTACTTC. Residues: CASRSRDNYEQYF.

This clonotype was counted at least ten times. V usage is TRBV29-1 and J usage is TRBJ1-1; D gene uncertain. The CDR3 sequence is 14 residues long. Germline V gives CDR1 SQVTM, CDR2 ANQGSEA. With 4 bases removed from V and 3 bases from J, the gap between germline ends came to 15 bases. The CDR3 nucleotides read TGCAGCGTTGGGTATCCCAACGGACACACTGAAGCTTTCTTT. Translating it yields CSVGYPNGHTEAFF.

This clonotype was seen only a few times. This sequence joins TRBV20-1 and TRBJ1-1, with no clear D. Germline V CDR1 and CDR2: DFQATT, SNEGSKA (reference sequence). The CDR3 runs 11 residues. V was cut by 5 bases and J by 7 bases, with 11 bases left in between. The CDR3 reads CSAQTGFEAFF. The DNA for the CDR3 is TGCAGTGCTCAGACGGGATTTGAAGCTTTCTTT.

This clonotype was seen more than once but under ten times. The chain has TRBV7-2 and TRBJ2-7, with TRBD2 identical over 9 bases. The V gene's germline CDR1 is SGHTA and CDR2 FQGNSA. Unmatched junction bases numbered 20, after V lost 7 bases and J lost 1 base. The CDR3 runs 19 residues. CDR3 nucleotides: TGTGCCAGCACCACGCCGATTAGCGGGAGTAGTATAGGGTCCTACGAGCAGTACTTC. Amino acid sequence: CASTTPISGSSIGSYEQYF.

V is TRBV6-5 and J is TRBJ2-3, with D unresolved. This CDR3 has 12 amino acids. Germline-derived CDR1 and CDR2 are MNHEY and SVGAGI. V gave up 6 bases and J gave up 6 bases, with 10 bases separating them. CDR3 residues: CASSPDRDTQYF. CDR3 in DNA: TGTGCCAGCAGCCCGGATCGGGATACGCAGTATTTT.

This clonotype was detected only a few times. The chain employs TRBV3-1 and TRBJ2-3, with TRBD1 matching 9 bases. This CDR3 has 15 amino acids. J was trimmed by 6 bases and V by 1 base; bases with no gene match: 5. Germline V gene lookup returns CDR1 LGHDT and CDR2 YNNKEL (reference sequence). The CDR3 sequence: CASSQGDREADTQYF. DNA of the CDR3: TGTGCCAGCAGCCAAGGGGACAGGGAGGCGGATACGCAGTATTTT.

The chain combines TRBV2 with TRBJ1-5, with TRBD1 as a possible D gene (5 bases). Germline V gives CDR1 SNHLY, CDR2 FYNNEI. V gave up 7 bases and J gave up 7 bases, with 14 bases separating them. The CDR3 length is 13 residues. The CDR3 loop is CASTGFVTQPQHF. The CDR3 DNA reads as TGTGCCAGCACAGGGTTTGTAACCCAGCCCCAGCATTTT.

This clonotype has at least ten counts. The chain has TRBV11-2 and TRBJ1-5, with a possible D match to TRBD1 (5 bases). The germline V gene encodes CDR1 SGHAT and CDR2 FQNNGV. With 4 bases removed from V and 4 bases from J, the gap between germline ends came to 14 bases. The CDR3 runs 15 residues. The CDR3 here is CASSSAGTSNQPQHF. CDR3 DNA: TGTGCCAGCAGCTCCGCCGGGACTTCGAATCAGCCCCAGCATTTT.

The sample holds many counts of this clonotype. The chain is built from TRBV6-5 and TRBJ2-1; the D gene could be TRBD1 or TRBD2 (6 bases each). Germline V gives CDR1 MNHEY, CDR2 SVGAGI. This CDR3 comprises 16 residues. Trimming left V 5 bases short and J 2 bases short, with 16 bases between. CDR3 residues: CASSQDSGPTYNEQFF. The DNA for the CDR3 is TGTGCCAGCAGTCAGGACAGCGGGCCCACCTACAATGAGCAGTTCTTC.

This chain links TRBV28 with TRBJ1-2; D is possibly TRBD1 (6 bases). Trimming pared 5 bases from V and 2 bases from J, leaving 15 bases between. The germline V gene has CDR1 MDHEN and CDR2 SYDVKM. The CDR3 totals 15 residues. CDR3 nucleotides: TGTGCCAGCAGTCCCGAGACAGGACGGAACTATGGCTACACCTTC. Translated, it gives CASSPETGRNYGYTF.